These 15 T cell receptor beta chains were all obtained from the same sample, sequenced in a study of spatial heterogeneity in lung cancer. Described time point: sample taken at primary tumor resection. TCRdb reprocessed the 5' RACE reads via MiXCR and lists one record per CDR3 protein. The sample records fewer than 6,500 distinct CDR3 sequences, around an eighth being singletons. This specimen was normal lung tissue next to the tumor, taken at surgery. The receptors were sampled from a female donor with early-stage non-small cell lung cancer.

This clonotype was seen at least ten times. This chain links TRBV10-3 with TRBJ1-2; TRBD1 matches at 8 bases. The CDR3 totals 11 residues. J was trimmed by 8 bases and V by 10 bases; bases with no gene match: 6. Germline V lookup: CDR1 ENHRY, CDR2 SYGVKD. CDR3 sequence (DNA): TGTGCCACCCAGGGGGCACGAGGCTACACCTTC. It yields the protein CATQGARGYTF.

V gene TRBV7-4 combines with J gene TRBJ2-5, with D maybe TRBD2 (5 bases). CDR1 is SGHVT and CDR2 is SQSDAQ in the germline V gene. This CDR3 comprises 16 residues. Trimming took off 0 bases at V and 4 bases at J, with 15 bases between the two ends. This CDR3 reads CASSLALWSGRETQYF. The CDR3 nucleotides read TGTGCCAGCAGCTTAGCGCTGTGGAGCGGCCGAGAGACCCAGTACTTC.

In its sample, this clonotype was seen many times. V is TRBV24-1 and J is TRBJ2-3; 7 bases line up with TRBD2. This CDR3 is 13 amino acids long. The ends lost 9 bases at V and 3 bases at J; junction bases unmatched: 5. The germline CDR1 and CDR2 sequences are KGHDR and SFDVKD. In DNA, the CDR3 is TGTGCCACCCGGGGGGAGGAGACAGATACGCAGTATTTT. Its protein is CATRGEETDTQYF.

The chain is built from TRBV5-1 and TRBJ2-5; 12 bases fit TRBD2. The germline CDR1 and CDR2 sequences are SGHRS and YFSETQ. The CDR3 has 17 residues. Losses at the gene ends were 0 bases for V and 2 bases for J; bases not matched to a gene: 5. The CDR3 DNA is TGCGCCAGCAGCTTGGTACTAGCGGGGGGATCACAAGAGACCCAGTACTTC. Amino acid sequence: CASSLVLAGGSQETQYF.

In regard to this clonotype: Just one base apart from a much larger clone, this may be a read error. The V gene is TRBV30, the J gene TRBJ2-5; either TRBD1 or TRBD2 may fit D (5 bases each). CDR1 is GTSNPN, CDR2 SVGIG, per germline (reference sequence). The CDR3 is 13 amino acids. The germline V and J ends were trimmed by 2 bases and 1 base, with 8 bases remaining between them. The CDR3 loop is CAWSKGPQETQYF. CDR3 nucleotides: TGTGCCTGGAGTAAGGGACCCCAAGAGACCCAGTACTTC. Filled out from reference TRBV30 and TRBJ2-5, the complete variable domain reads SQTIHQWPATLVQPVGSPLSLECTVEGTSNPNLYWYRQAAGRGLQLLFYSVGIGQISSEVPQNLSASRPQDRQFILSSKKLLLSDSGFYLCAWSKGPQETQYFGPGTRLLVL.

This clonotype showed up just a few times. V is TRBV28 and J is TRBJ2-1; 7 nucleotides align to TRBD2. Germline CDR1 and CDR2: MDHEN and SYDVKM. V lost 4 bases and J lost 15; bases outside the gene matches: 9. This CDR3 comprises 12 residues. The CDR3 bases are TGTGCCAGCAGTTCGCCCGGACTAGTTCGGTTCTTC. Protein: CASSSPGLVRFF.

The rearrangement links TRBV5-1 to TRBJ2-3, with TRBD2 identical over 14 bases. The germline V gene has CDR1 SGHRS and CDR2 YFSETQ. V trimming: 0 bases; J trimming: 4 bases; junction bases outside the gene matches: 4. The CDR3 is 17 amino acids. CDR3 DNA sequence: TGCGCCAGCAGCTTGGCTAGGGGACTAGCGGGAGCAGATACGCAGTATTTT. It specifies CASSLARGLAGADTQYF.

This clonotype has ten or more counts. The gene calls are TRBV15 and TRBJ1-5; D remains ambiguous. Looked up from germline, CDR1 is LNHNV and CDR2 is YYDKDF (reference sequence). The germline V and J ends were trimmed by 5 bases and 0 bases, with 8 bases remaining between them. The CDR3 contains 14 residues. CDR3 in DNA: TGTGCCACCAGCGTGCGGTATAGCAATCAGCCCCAGCATTTT. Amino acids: CATSVRYSNQPQHF.

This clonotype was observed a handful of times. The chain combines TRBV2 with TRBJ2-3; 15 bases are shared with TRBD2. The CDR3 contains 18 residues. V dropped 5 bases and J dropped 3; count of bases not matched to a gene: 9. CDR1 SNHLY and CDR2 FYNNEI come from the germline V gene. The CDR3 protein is CASSLYSGTSGRTDTQYF. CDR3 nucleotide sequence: TGTGCCAGCAGTTTGTACTCCGGGACTAGCGGGAGGACAGATACGCAGTATTTT.

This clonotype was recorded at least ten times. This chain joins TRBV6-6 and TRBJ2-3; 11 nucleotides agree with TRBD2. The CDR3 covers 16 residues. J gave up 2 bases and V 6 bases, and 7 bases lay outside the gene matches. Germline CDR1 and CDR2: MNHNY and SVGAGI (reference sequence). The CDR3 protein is CASSGQLAGDTDTQYF. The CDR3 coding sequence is TGTGCCAGCAGCGGCCAACTAGCGGGGGACACAGATACGCAGTATTTT.

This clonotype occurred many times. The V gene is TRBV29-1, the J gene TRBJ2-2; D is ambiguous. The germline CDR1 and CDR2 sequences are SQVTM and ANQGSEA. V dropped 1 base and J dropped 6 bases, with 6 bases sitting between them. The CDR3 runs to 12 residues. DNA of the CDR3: TGCAGCGTTGAAGGCTGGGCCGGGGAGCTGTTTTTT. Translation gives CSVEGWAGELFF.

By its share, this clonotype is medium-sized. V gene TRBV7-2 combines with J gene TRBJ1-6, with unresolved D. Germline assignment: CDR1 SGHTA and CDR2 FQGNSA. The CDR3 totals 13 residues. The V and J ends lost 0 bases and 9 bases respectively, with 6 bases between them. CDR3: CASSLAPRSPLHF. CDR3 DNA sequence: TGTGCCAGCAGCTTAGCGCCACGTTCACCCCTCCACTTT.

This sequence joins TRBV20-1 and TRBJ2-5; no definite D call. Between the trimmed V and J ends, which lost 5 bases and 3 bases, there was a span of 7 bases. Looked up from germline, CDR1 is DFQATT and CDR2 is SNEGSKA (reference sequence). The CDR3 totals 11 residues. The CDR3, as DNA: TGCAGTGCTTTAAGGGAAGAGACCCAGTACTTC. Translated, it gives CSALREETQYF.

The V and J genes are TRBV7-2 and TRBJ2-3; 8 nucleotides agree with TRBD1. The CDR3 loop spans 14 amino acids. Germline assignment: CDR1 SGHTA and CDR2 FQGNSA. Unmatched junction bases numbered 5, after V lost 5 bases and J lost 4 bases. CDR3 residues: CASSPGQGPDTQYF. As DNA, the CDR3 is TGTGCCAGCAGCCCAGGACAGGGTCCAGATACGCAGTATTTT.

CDR3 coding DNA: TGCGCCAGCAGCTTGGTGGCTCTAGATACGCAGTATTTT. Protein: CASSLVALDTQYF. The chain combines TRBV5-1 with TRBJ2-3; D is unclear. The CDR3 has 13 residues. V was clipped by 0 bases and J by 5 bases, with 7 bases between them. Germline V CDR1 and CDR2: SGHRS, YFSETQ.